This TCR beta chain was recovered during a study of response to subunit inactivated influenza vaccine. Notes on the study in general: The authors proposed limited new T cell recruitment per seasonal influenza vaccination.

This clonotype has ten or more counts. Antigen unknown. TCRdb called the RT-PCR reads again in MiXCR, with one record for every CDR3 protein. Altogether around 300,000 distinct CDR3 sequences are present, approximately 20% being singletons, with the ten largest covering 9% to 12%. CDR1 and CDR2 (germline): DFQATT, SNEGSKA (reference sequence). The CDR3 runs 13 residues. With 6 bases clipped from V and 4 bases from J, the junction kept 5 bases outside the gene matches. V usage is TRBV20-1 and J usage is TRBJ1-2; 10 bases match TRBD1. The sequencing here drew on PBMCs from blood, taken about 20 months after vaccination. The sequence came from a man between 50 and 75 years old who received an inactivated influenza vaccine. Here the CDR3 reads CSAEDRGGYGYTF. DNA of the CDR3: TGCAGTGCGGAGGACAGGGGGGGCTATGGCTACACCTTC.